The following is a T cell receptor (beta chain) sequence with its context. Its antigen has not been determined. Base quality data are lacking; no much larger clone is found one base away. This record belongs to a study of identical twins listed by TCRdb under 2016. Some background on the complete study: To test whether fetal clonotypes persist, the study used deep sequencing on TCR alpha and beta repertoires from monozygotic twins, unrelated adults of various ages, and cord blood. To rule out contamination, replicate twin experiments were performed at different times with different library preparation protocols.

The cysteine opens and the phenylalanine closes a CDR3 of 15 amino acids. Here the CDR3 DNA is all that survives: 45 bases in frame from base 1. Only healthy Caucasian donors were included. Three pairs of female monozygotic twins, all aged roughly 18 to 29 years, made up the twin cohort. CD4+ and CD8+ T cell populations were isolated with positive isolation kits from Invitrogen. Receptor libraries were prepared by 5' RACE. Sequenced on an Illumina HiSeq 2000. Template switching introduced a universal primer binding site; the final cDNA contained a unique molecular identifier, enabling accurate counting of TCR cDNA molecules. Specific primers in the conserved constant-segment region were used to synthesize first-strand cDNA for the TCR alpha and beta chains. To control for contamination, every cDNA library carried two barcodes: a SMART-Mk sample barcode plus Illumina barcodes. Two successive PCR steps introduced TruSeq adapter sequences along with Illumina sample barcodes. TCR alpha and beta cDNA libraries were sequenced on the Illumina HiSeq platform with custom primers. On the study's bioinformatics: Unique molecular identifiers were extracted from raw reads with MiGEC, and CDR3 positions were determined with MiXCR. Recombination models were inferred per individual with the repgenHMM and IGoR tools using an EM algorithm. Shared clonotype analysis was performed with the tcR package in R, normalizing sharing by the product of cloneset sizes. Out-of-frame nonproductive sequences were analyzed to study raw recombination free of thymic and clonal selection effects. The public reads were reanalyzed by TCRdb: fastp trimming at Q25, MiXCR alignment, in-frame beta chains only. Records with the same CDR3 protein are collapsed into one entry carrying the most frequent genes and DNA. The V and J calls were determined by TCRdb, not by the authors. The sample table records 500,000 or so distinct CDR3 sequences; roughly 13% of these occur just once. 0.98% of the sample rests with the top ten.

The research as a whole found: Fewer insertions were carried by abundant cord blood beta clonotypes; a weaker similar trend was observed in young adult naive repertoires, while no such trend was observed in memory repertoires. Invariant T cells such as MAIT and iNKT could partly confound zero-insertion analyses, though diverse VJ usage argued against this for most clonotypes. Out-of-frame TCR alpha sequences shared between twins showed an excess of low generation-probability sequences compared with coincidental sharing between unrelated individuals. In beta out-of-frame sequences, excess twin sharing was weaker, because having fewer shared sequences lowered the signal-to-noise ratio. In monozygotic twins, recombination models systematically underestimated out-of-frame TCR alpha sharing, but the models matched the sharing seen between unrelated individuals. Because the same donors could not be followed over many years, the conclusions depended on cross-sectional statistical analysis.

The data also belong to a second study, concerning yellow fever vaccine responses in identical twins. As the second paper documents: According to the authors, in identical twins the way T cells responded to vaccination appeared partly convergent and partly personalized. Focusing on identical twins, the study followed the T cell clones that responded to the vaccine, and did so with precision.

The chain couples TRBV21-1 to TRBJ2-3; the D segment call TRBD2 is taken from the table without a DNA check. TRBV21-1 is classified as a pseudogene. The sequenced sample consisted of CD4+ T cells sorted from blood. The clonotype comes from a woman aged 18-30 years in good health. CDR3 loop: CASSGLAGDTDTQYF. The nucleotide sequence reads TGTGCCAGCAGCGGCCTAGCGGGTGACACAGATACGCAGTATTTT.